This entry is about one TCR beta chain. The specificity of this receptor is unknown. Base qualities are not provided; no much larger clone lies one nucleotide away. These data are taken from a study of shared clonotypes between healthy human individuals (dated by TCRdb to about 2020). For the study in its entirety: A couple of women and three men aged 18 to 49 years were included in the cohort. Blood TCR repertoires of about five healthy adults were deeply sequenced to estimate repertoire size and the extent of clonotype sharing between individuals. Each donor's leukapheresis produced roughly between roughly 0.85 and 9.5 billion PBMCs. Per donor, three plates each were used for CD4 naive and CD4 memory, two for CD8 naive, and one for CD8 memory. Different laboratories and diverse techniques were used to prepare libraries and sequence TCR repertoires, to increase sequencing depth and limit assay-specific biases.

Reading from cysteine to phenylalanine, the CDR3 counts 16 amino acids. Only CDR3 DNA remains: 48 bases, in frame from the first base. The germline ends are 16 bases apart after V is trimmed by 0 bases and J by 7 bases. In the germline V gene, CDR1 corresponds to MGHRA and CDR2 to YSYEKL. The donors were healthy, HIV-negative adults who had no recently reported acute infections or vaccinations. All donors were Caucasian adults living in Nashville, Tennessee, USA. CD4+ T cells were enriched through magnetic negative selection, after which naive cells were positively selected on CD45RA and the remaining negative fraction served as the memory subset. Blood was obtained by leukapheresis, after which PBMCs were separated by Ficoll-Histopaque density gradient centrifugation and cryopreserved in liquid nitrogen vapor phase. Analytical flow cytometry was used to check the purity and quantity of every magnetically sorted T cell population. Genomic DNA was isolated from each sorted fraction and quantified by UV absorbance on a Nanodrop 2000c.

Summary of the overall study and its limitations: Compared with non-shared clonotypes, the clonotypes found in all four sorted-subset donors had higher generation probabilities. Roughly 5% of naive CD4, 3.5% of naive CD8, 2.3% of memory CD4, and about 0.4% of memory CD8 clonotypes were shared across a few donors. Sampling was restricted to blood, and TCR repertoires in tissue are likely to differ from TCR repertoires in blood. Rarefaction of sorted-subset datasets indicated incomplete sequencing despite the large sequencing depth. Because the study included a small number of donors, the genetic and exposure-history diversity represented was limited. Based on pairwise subsampling, the degree of clonotype sharing among donors was expected to be affected by sequencing depth. Estimated clonotype richness was generally larger for naive than for memory subsets.

Using the deep immunoSEQ assay, multiplex PCR amplified TCR CDR3 regions from genomic DNA. Genomic DNA extracted from each cell subset was distributed evenly over all wells of several immunoSEQ 96-well plates, and each plate served as one replicate. Each replicate PCR for sorted subsets received approximately 220 ng genomic DNA, equal to roughly 30,000 T cell genomes. Purified libraries were measured with a Qubit 3.0 fluorometer, size-checked on a Bioanalyzer 2100, and measured again with the KAPA Library Quantification kit. Every immunoSEQ 96-well plate was sequenced on a separate single-read 150-cycle Illumina NextSeq 550 flow cell. The original methods were these. Because the immunoSEQ output included only junctional sequences and no quality scores, the filtering could not be the same as the filtering used for full-length reads. Sequences were annotated with PyIR, a Python wrapper for IgBLAST v1.9, and V/J genes and CDR3 were assigned using IMGT germline references. Reads with weak V/J assignments (E-value above 1e-6), missing CDR3, stop codons, out-of-frame junctions, or ambiguous translated residues were removed. A V3J clonotype was defined by an identical inferred V gene, J gene, and CDR3 amino acid sequence. Percentage overlap between repertoires was computed as shared unique clonotypes divided by the size of the smaller repertoire. Repertoire richness was assessed with RTK rarefaction, the Chao1 estimator, and Recon v2.1 estimates of unobserved clonotypes. OLGA was used to compute generation probabilities for all TCRbeta clonotypes that the gDNA method yielded from a handful of donors. TCRdb retrieved this table from immuneACCESS and kept in-frame rearrangements only. Not all clones are present; in checked studies, unresolved V genes account for under half, and no reason is known for the remainder. V, J and clone size were drawn from that table, and D and trimming were deduced from the DNA. The sample includes about 2.4 million clones, with 93% observed a single time. Around 0.37% of the sample is held by the ten biggest clonotypes.

The sequencing input was naive CD4+ T cells from PBMCs. In the paper's terms, the cell subset or site label means: CD45RA+ positively selected. In this chain, TRBV4-1 is recombined with TRBJ2-4; the best D guess is TRBD2, with 6 bases matching. The clonotype was recovered from a man aged 18 to 29 in good health. Some clones in this sample may be carry-over from other donors' samples. The CDR3 amino acid sequence is: CASSQDLRELWNIQYF. The DNA sequence reads TGCGCCAGCAGCCAAGACTTACGGGAGTTATGGAACATTCAGTACTTC.